This record covers a single TCR beta chain. Original analysis: Estimates of nucleated cell counts were drawn from the amplification of reference gene primers. Profiling relied on immunoSEQ multiplex PCR, and the TCRdb table lists in-frame clones only, not all of them. Clone size and V and J calls were adopted from that table, with D and trimming inferred from the DNA. In the table there are 210,000 or so clones, about 91% of which are singletons. The source of the sample is a study of blood T cell repertoires in COVID-19. Study information: There were acute and convalescent COVID-19 samples, and they came from the United States, Italy and Spain. Sources were T cells, B-cell-depleted T cells, or PBMCs; the material itself was cDNA or gDNA.

There are 16 residues in the CDR3. Trimming took off 0 bases at V and 10 bases at J, with 17 bases between the two ends. The germline gives CDR1 SGHRS, CDR2 YFSETQ. The specimen was peripheral blood. This clonotype was obtained from a man younger than 35 with active or convalescent COVID-19. The genes are TRBV5-1 and TRBJ1-6; D possibly corresponds to TRBD1 (6 bases). For the CDR3, the DNA is TGCGCCAGCAGCTTGGAACAGGGATCCGTAGGGTCACCCCTCCACTTT. It translates to CASSLEQGSVGSPLHF.